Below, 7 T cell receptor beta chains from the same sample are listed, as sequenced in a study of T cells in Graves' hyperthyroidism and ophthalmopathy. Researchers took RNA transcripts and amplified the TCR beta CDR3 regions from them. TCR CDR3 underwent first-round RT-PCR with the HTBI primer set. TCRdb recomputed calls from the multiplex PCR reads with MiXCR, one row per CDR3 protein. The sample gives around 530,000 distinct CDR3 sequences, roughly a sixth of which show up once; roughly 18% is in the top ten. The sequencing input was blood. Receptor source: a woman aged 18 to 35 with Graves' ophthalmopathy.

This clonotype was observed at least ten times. CDR3 sequence (DNA): TGTGCCAGCAATGGAATCGGGTGGGGCGTAGCCAAAAACATTCAGTACTTC. Its protein is CASNGIGWGVAKNIQYF. This chain uses TRBV28 with TRBJ2-4; perhaps TRBD1 as D (5 bases). In germline, CDR1 is MDHEN, CDR2 SYDVKM. This CDR3 has 17 residues. The V end was cut by 7 bases, the J end by 0 bases, with 19 bases between.

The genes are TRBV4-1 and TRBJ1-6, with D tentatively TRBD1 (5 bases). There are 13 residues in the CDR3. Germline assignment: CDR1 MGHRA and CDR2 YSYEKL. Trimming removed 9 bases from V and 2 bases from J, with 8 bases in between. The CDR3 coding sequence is TGCGCCAGTCAGGGTGCCTATAATTCACCCCTCCACTTT. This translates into CASQGAYNSPLHF.

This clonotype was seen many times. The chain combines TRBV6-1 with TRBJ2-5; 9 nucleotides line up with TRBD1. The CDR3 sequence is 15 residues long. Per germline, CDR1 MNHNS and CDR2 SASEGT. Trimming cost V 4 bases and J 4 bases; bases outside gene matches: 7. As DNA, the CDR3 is TGTGCCAGCAGTGGCAGGGACAGGGCACCAGAGACCCAGTACTTC. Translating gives CASSGRDRAPETQYF.

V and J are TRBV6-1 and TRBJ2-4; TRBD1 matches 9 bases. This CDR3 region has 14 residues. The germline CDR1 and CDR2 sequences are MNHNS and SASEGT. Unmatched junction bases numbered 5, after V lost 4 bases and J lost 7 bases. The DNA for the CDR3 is TGTGCCAGCAGTGGCGACAGGGGGAAGAACATTCAGTACTTC. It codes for CASSGDRGKNIQYF.

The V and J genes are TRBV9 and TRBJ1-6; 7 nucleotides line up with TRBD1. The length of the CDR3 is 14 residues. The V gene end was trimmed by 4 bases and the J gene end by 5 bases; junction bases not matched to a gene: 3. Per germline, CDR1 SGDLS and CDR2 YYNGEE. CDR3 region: CASSRDRHNSPLHF. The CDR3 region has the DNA TGTGCCAGCAGCCGGGACAGACATAATTCACCCCTCCACTTT.

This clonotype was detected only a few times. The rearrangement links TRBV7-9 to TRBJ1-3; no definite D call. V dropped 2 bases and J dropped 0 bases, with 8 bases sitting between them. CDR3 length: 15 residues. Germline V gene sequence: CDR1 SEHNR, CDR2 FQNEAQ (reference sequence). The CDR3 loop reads CASSLMANSGNTIYF. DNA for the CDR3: TGTGCCAGCAGCTTAATGGCAAACTCTGGAAACACCATATATTTT.

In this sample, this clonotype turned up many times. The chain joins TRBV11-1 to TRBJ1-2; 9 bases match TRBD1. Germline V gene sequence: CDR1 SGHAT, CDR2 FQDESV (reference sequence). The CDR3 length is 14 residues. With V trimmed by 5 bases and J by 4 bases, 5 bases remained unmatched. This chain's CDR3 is CASSLGQGTYGYTF. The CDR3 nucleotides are TGTGCCAGCAGCCTAGGACAGGGGACCTATGGCTACACCTTC.